Shown below are 20 T cell receptor beta chains from a single sample sequenced in a study of human CD4 T cells and Enterobacteriaceae. The memory gate held CD4+ cells that were not CD45RA+CCR7+CD95- naive cells, over 98% pure. Sequenced by immunoSEQ multiplex PCR; TCRdb stores in-frame clones only, minus some. The sample carries 25,000 to 30,000 clones, 65% to 85% recorded once. Source material: memory CD4+ T cells from blood. The receptors come from a human donor in good health.

The J gene is TRBJ2-7, the V gene TRBV28; no firm D call. The CDR3 is 13 residues long. Per germline, CDR1 MDHEN and CDR2 SYDVKM. V dropped 6 bases and J dropped 5 bases, with 14 bases sitting between them. CDR3 sequence: CASRKISLHEQYF. The CDR3 DNA reads TGTGCCAGCAGAAAAATCTCCCTACACGAGCAGTACTTC.

V and J are TRBV11-3 and TRBJ2-1, with D possibly being TRBD1 or TRBD2 (5 bases each). The CDR3 has 14 amino acids. The germline V gene encodes CDR1 SGHNT and CDR2 YENEEA. The V gene lost 5 bases and the J gene lost 5 bases, with 13 bases spanning the gap. CDR3 region: CASSLSWGNNEQFF. In DNA form, the CDR3 reads TGTGCCAGCAGCCTGTCGTGGGGGAACAATGAGCAGTTCTTC.

V gene TRBV27 combines with J gene TRBJ2-3; either TRBD1 or TRBD2 may fit D (5 bases each). V was cut by 3 bases and J by 4 bases, with 20 bases left in between. The CDR3 has 17 amino acids. Germline V gene data show CDR1 as MNHEY and CDR2 as SMNVEV (reference sequence). Written as DNA, the CDR3 is TGTGCCAGCAGTTTCTTCAACCTAGGACGGGGCGCAGATACGCAGTATTTT. Amino acid sequence: CASSFFNLGRGADTQYF.

The CDR3 DNA sequence: TGTGCCAGCAGCTTAGGGACTACCGGGGAGCTGTTTTTT. It translates to CASSLGTTGELFF. V usage is TRBV5-4 and J usage is TRBJ2-2, with D possibly being TRBD2 (6 bases). The CDR3 contains 13 residues. The germline CDR1 and CDR2 sequences are SGHNT and YYREEE (reference sequence). V gave up 2 bases and J gave up 5 bases, with 7 bases separating them.

V usage is TRBV6-1 and J usage is TRBJ1-1, with D perhaps matching TRBD1 (6 bases). With 4 bases removed from V and 3 bases from J, the gap between germline ends came to 12 bases. This CDR3 is built from 14 residues. The germline gives CDR1 MNHNS, CDR2 SASEGT. For the CDR3, the DNA is TGTGCCAGCAGTGCGGACAGTTTATACACTGAAGCTTTCTTT. This sequence encodes CASSADSLYTEAFF.

The rearrangement links TRBV19 to TRBJ1-1; TRBD1 agrees at 8 bases. Germline V lookup: CDR1 LNHDA, CDR2 SQIVND (reference sequence). The CDR3 spans 13 residues. V was pared by 10 bases and J by 5 bases, with 9 bases of the junction left unmatched. Here the CDR3 reads CATNNRGGTEAFF. The CDR3 DNA reads TGTGCCACCAATAACAGGGGGGGAACTGAAGCTTTCTTT.

This clone was detected once. The rearrangement links TRBV28 to TRBJ1-5; 8 bases map to TRBD1. Losses at the gene ends were 5 bases for V and 9 bases for J; bases not matched to a gene: 6. CDR1 is MDHEN, CDR2 SYDVKM, per germline. This CDR3 has 13 amino acids. In DNA, the CDR3 is TGTGCCAGCAGTAGGACAGGGATCATGCCCCAGCATTTT. It codes for CASSRTGIMPQHF.

The CDR3 DNA sequence: TGTGCCAGTAGTGGGGGACTAGCGGCCAGTGATGAGCAGTTCTTC. Its protein product is CASSGGLAASDEQFF. The chain links TRBV19 to TRBJ2-1, with 11 bases matching TRBD2. The CDR3 is 15 residues long. Germline V gene data show CDR1 as LNHDA and CDR2 as SQIVND (reference sequence). V was clipped by 5 bases and J by 8 bases; unmatched bases: 8.

The chain has TRBV14 and TRBJ2-1; 12 nucleotides align to TRBD1. Unmatched junction bases numbered 2, after V lost 4 bases and J lost 7 bases. CDR3 length equals 14 residues. CDR1 and CDR2 (germline): SGHDN, FVKESK. The DNA for the CDR3 is TGTGCCAGCAGCCGGGACAGGGGGCGGAATGAGCAGTTCTTC. Amino acid sequence: CASSRDRGRNEQFF.

The genes are TRBV11-2 and TRBJ1-4, with D perhaps matching TRBD1 (6 bases). Germline CDR1 SGHAT, CDR2 FQNNGV. The CDR3 sequence is 17 residues long. Trimming cost V 2 bases and J 4 bases, with 17 bases left between them. CDR3 DNA: TGTGCCAGCAGCTTAACCGGGACACCTCGAAGTAATGAAAAACTGTTTTTT. Its translation: CASSLTGTPRSNEKLFF.

The V and J genes are TRBV5-1 and TRBJ1-1; D remains unclear. The CDR3 loop spans 13 amino acids. The V end lost 2 bases, the J end lost 2 bases, and 7 bases lay between the germline ends. Looked up from germline, CDR1 is SGHRS and CDR2 is YFSETQ. CDR3 in DNA: TGCGCCAGCAGCTTCCAGGATAACACTGAAGCTTTCTTT. It is translated as CASSFQDNTEAFF.

The rearrangement uses TRBV28 and TRBJ1-1; TRBD1 agrees at 7 bases. The V gene end was trimmed by 3 bases and the J gene end by 1 base; junction bases not matched to a gene: 5. The germline gives CDR1 MDHEN, CDR2 SYDVKM. The CDR3 sequence is 15 residues long. CDR3 coding DNA: TGTGCCAGCAGTTTGAGCCGACAGGGGAACACTGAAGCTTTCTTT. Translated: CASSLSRQGNTEAFF.

V gene TRBV5-4 combines with J gene TRBJ2-3; maybe TRBD2 (5 bases). The CDR3 covers 14 residues. V dropped 1 base and J dropped 5 bases, with 11 bases sitting between them. Germline assignment: CDR1 SGHNT and CDR2 YYREEE (reference sequence). As DNA, the CDR3 is TGTGCCAGCAGCTTGCGGGGTAAAAAAGATACGCAGTATTTT. This encodes CASSLRGKKDTQYF.

The chain employs TRBV11-2 and TRBJ2-7; 12 bases map to TRBD1. CDR3 size: 15 residues. CDR1 and CDR2 from the germline V gene are SGHAT and FQNNGV. Germline trimming cut 5 bases from V and 8 bases from J; bases unmatched to any gene: 10. The CDR3 bases are TGTGCCAGCAGCACCTCCGGGACAGGGGGCTTTCAGCAGTACTTC. Protein sequence: CASSTSGTGGFQQYF. The whole variable domain, remainder taken from reference TRBV11-2 and TRBJ2-7, is EAGVAQSPRYKIIEKRQSVAFWCNPISGHATLYWYQQILGQGPKLLIQFQNNGVVDDSQLPKDRFSAERLKGVDSTLKIQPAKLEDSAVYLCASSTSGTGGFQQYFGPGTRLTVT.

The V and J genes are TRBV5-4 and TRBJ2-7, with D perhaps TRBD2 (6 bases). The V end was cut by 3 bases, the J end by 5 bases, with 18 bases between. Germline CDR1 SGHNT, CDR2 YYREEE (reference sequence). The CDR3 has 15 residues. The CDR3 DNA follows: TGTGCCAGCAGCTCCGTTGATCCCGGGAGTAACGAGCAGTACTTC. Protein product: CASSSVDPGSNEQYF. Combining the CDR3 with reference TRBV5-4 and TRBJ2-7 gives the whole variable domain ETGVTQSPTHLIKTRGQQVTLRCSSQSGHNTVSWYQQALGQGPQFIFQYYREEENGRGNFPPRFSGLQFPNYSSELNVNALELDDSALYLCASSSVDPGSNEQYFGPGTRLTVT.

The CDR3 here is CASSLLAKQETQYF. The DNA for the CDR3 is TGTGCCAGCAGCCTCCTAGCGAAACAAGAGACCCAGTACTTC. The V call is TRBV13, the J call TRBJ2-5, with a possible D match to TRBD2 (6 bases). V lost 5 bases and J lost 2, with 12 bases in between. The CDR3 is made up of 14 amino acids. Germline loops: CDR1 PRHDT, CDR2 FYEKMQ (reference sequence).

The gene calls are TRBV27 and TRBJ2-3; 9 bases fit TRBD2. V lost 2 bases and J lost 1; bases outside the gene matches: 7. CDR3 length: 17 amino acids. CDR1 and CDR2 (germline): MNHEY, SMNVEV (reference sequence). CDR3 DNA: TGTGCCAGCAGTTTACGTTCTCGGACTAGCGGCACAGATACGCAGTATTTT. Translation gives CASSLRSRTSGTDTQYF.

The gene calls are TRBV19 and TRBJ1-4; perhaps TRBD1 as D (6 bases). This CDR3 has 17 residues. V shed 7 bases and J shed 3 bases, with 21 bases lying between them. Germline-derived CDR1 and CDR2 are LNHDA and SQIVND (reference sequence). DNA for the CDR3: TGTGCCAGTACTTCGTCCGGGAGGGGGGGAGCTAATGAAAAACTGTTTTTT. It codes for CASTSSGRGGANEKLFF.

This chain joins TRBV10-3 and TRBJ2-3, with D maybe TRBD1 (6 bases). Trimming cost V 7 bases and J 4 bases, with 15 bases left between them. The CDR3 has 14 residues. CDR1 and CDR2 (germline): ENHRY, SYGVKD. CDR3 nucleotide sequence: TGTGCCATCAAGATGGGACATGCCGCAGATACGCAGTATTTT. Protein: CAIKMGHAADTQYF.

This rearrangement joins TRBV4-1 to TRBJ1-6, with 8 nucleotides matching TRBD1. Germline V CDR1 and CDR2: MGHRA, YSYEKL. Losses at the gene ends were 4 bases for V and 10 bases for J; bases not matched to a gene: 18. The CDR3 is 18 residues long. As DNA, the CDR3 is TGCGCCAGCAGCCCCAAGGCGGTATCCGGGACAGGAGGGTCACCCCTCCACTTT. This translates into CASSPKAVSGTGGSPLHF.